The TCR beta chain under discussion was sequenced for a study of cytotoxic CD8 clonotypes in ibrutinib-treated CLL. As for the study in general: Within the patient group, 11 were relapsed/refractory and some 14 treatment-naive, and approximately 17 were IGHV unmutated.

Using immunoSEQ multiplex PCR, the repertoire was profiled, and TCRdb retains in-frame clones only, with some absent. The table shows about 140,000 clones, with around 77% occurring only once. This clone was observed a handful of times. Its antigen is as yet unknown. Study-level results: The public clonotypes identified were infrequent and showed contraction or stability on treatment.

J lost 3 bases, V lost 5 bases, and 4 bases had no gene match. Germline V gene data show CDR1 as SNHLY and CDR2 as FYNNEI. This CDR3 spans 15 amino acids. The chain uses TRBV2 and TRBJ2-7; 13 bases line up with TRBD2. The sample was PBMCs, taken after 12 months of ibrutinib treatment. This TCR was sampled from a human donor with chronic lymphocytic leukemia. This CDR3 is CASSLLAGGRYEQYF. CDR3 DNA: TGTGCCAGCAGTCTACTAGCGGGGGGGCGCTACGAGCAGTACTTC.